The 25 T cell receptor beta chains given below trace back to one sample, sequenced in a study of persistence of HIV-infected CD4 T cells (dated by TCRdb to 2018 to 2020). The antigens of these receptors remain unknown. The immunoSEQ hsTCRB assay version 4, run in survey mode, was used to sequence TCRbeta repertoires from genomic DNA. The table comes from immuneACCESS by way of TCRdb, which keeps in-frame sequences with V and J called. Part of the clones is missing from these tables; in studies checked, under half for an unresolved V gene and the rest for unknown reasons. The sample has about 36,000 clones on record, about 83% of them singletons. Of the sample, 5.4% is held by the ten largest clones. The treatment or condition tag for this specimen amounts to: suppressive antiretroviral therapy. A pool of overlapping 15-mer peptides from HIV-1 Gag, at 0.85 to 1 ug per peptide per mL, was used to stimulate the cells. Memory CD4+ T cells that did not respond, being CD40L-negative, CD69-negative and CD45RO-high, were sorted as memory populations depleted of antigen-responding cells.

The sample consisted of cultured CD4+ T cells from PBMCs, taken from a patient who received antiretroviral therapy. The cell subset or site label, read with the paper, signifies: CD40L-CD69- CD45RO-high memory CD4 T cells not responding to Gag peptides. The receptors derive from an adult with HIV. The donor label of this sample is uncertain.

The table lists this clone with a few counts. The rearrangement links TRBV5-1 to TRBJ1-4, with 8 nucleotides matching TRBD1. Trimming cost V 4 bases and J 5 bases; bases outside gene matches: 7. The germline gives CDR1 SGHRS, CDR2 YFSETQ. The CDR3 is 15 amino acids. Written as DNA, the CDR3 is TGCGCCAGCAGCGCCAACAGGGGGTTGAATGAAAAACTGTTTTTT. Residues: CASSANRGLNEKLFF.

The V call is TRBV6-1, the J call TRBJ2-6, with D tentatively TRBD2 (6 bases). CDR1 MNHNS and CDR2 SASEGT come from the germline V gene. V was shortened by 2 bases and J by 4 bases, with 12 bases between the two germline ends. CDR3 size: 16 residues. The CDR3 bases are TGTGCCAGCAGTGAATTGGGGGGATCCGGGGCCAACGTCCTGACTTTC. The encoded protein is CASSELGGSGANVLTF.

This chain connects TRBV6-5 to TRBJ1-1, with no clear D. Germline V gene lookup returns CDR1 MNHEY and CDR2 SVGAGI. The CDR3 loop spans 14 amino acids. Trimming took off 6 bases at V and 0 bases at J, with 11 bases between the two ends. CDR3 loop: CASRTTFMNTEAFF. The CDR3 DNA is TGTGCCAGCAGAACGACATTCATGAACACTGAAGCTTTCTTT.

J is TRBJ1-6 and V is TRBV2; D is ambiguous. The CDR3 is made up of 17 amino acids. The germline V and J ends were trimmed by 3 bases and 1 base, with 13 bases remaining between them. The germline CDR1 and CDR2 sequences are SNHLY and FYNNEI. Here the CDR3 DNA reads TGTGCCAGCAGTGAGACCCGCTACGGATCCTATAATTCACCCCTCCACTTT. Encoded protein: CASSETRYGSYNSPLHF.

The CDR3 region is CATSLGQGGTDTQYF. In DNA form, the CDR3 reads TGTGCCACCAGTCTCGGACAGGGAGGCACAGATACGCAGTATTTT. The chain has TRBV24-1 and TRBJ2-3; 8 bases fit TRBD1. V trimming: 6 bases; J trimming: 1 base; junction bases outside the gene matches: 5. CDR1 KGHDR and CDR2 SFDVKD come from the germline V gene. The CDR3 runs to 15 residues.

This clone appeared a few times. The V gene is TRBV4-1, the J gene TRBJ2-4; D is possibly TRBD1 or TRBD2 (5 bases each). The germline V gene encodes CDR1 MGHRA and CDR2 YSYEKL. This CDR3 has 18 amino acids. V lost 0 bases and J 0 bases, leaving 15 bases between the germline ends. This CDR3 reads CASSQEGDRRLAKNIQYF. The CDR3 bases are TGCGCCAGCAGCCAAGAGGGGGATCGGAGGTTAGCCAAAAACATTCAGTACTTC.

The chain is built from TRBV24-1 and TRBJ1-2; D gene uncertain. CDR1 and CDR2 (germline): KGHDR, SFDVKD. The CDR3 has 12 residues. Between the trimmed V and J ends, which lost 7 bases and 8 bases, there was a span of 13 bases. Here the CDR3 DNA reads TGTGCCACCAGCGGATCATCGGGAGGCTACACCTTC. This sequence encodes CATSGSSGGYTF.

The sample holds a few counts of this clone. The V gene is TRBV5-1, the J gene TRBJ1-5, with D perhaps TRBD1 (6 bases). The V and J ends lost 4 bases and 0 bases respectively, with 11 bases between them. Germline-derived CDR1 and CDR2 are SGHRS and YFSETQ. The CDR3 has 15 residues. CDR3 in DNA: TGCGCCAGCAGCCCGCAGGGGACTAGCAATCAGCCCCAGCATTTT. This translates into CASSPQGTSNQPQHF.

The chain joins TRBV7-9 to TRBJ2-3; TRBD2 agrees at 12 bases. Losses at the gene ends were 2 bases for V and 2 bases for J; bases not matched to a gene: 11. The CDR3 has 19 residues. Germline V lookup: CDR1 SEHNR, CDR2 FQNEAQ (reference sequence). Here the CDR3 DNA reads TGTGCCAGCAGCTTATCCACCTCGACTAGCGGGGGTCTCACAGATACGCAGTATTTT. Amino acid sequence: CASSLSTSTSGGLTDTQYF.

This clone occurred once. V gene TRBV6-5 combines with J gene TRBJ1-1; 7 bases line up with TRBD1. Trimming at V came to 8 bases and at J to 4 bases, leaving 7 bases not matched to a gene. Per the germline V gene, CDR1 is MNHEY and CDR2 is SVGAGI. The CDR3 consists of 13 residues. The CDR3 is CASSTGRVTEAFF. CDR3 nucleotide sequence: TGTGCCAGCTCGACAGGGAGGGTCACTGAAGCTTTCTTT.

As for this clone: The germline gene is not matched at one end of the junction; a read error may be the cause. The V and J genes are TRBV25-1 and TRBJ1-4; TRBD1 matches 7 bases. Germline CDR1 MGHDK, CDR2 SYGVNS. This CDR3 spans 13 amino acids. The CDR3 DNA reads TGTGCCAGTAGTGGTGACAGGGACCAAAAACTGTTTTTT. Translating gives CASSGDRDQKLFF.

The chain carries TRBV6-1 and TRBJ1-5; a weak D match, TRBD1 (5 bases). Germline CDR1 reads MNHNS; CDR2 reads SASEGT. The CDR3 length is 16 residues. V dropped 1 base and J dropped 3 bases, with 13 bases sitting between them. The CDR3 loop reads CASSEGTWGFNQPQHF. CDR3 nucleotides: TGTGCCAGCAGTGAAGGGACATGGGGGTTCAATCAGCCCCAGCATTTT.

The chain couples TRBV19 to TRBJ2-7, with 7 bases matching TRBD1. CDR3 length equals 15 residues. Germline loops: CDR1 LNHDA, CDR2 SQIVND (reference sequence). The V and J ends lost 1 base and 0 bases, in that order; junction bases with no gene match: 3. CDR3 bases: TGTGCCAGTAGTATAGCACAGGGGATCTCCTACGAGCAGTACTTC. Translation: CASSIAQGISYEQYF.

The V call is TRBV19, the J call TRBJ2-3, with D possibly being TRBD2 (5 bases). The CDR3 is made up of 19 amino acids. Germline values: CDR1 LNHDA, CDR2 SQIVND (reference sequence). The germline V and J ends were trimmed by 0 bases and 0 bases, with 19 bases remaining between them. CDR3 DNA: TGTGCCAGTAGTATAGAGGAGGCTGGGGTCTGGTTAAGCACAGATACGCAGTATTTT. It is translated as CASSIEEAGVWLSTDTQYF.

This clone has a handful of counts. The chain joins TRBV5-6 to TRBJ2-7, with 7 bases lining up with TRBD1. Germline trimming cut 4 bases from V and 5 bases from J; bases unmatched to any gene: 9. This CDR3 has 14 amino acids. In germline, CDR1 is SGHDT, CDR2 YYEEEE. The CDR3 loop is CASSQRQGLDEQYF. Written as DNA, the CDR3 is TGTGCCAGCAGCCAACGACAGGGCCTCGACGAGCAGTACTTC.

The chain uses TRBV3-1 (or the pseudogene TRBV3-2) and TRBJ2-7; a possible D gene is TRBD2 (6 bases). CDR3 length: 12 residues. Trimming removed 1 base at V and 6 bases at J, with 7 bases between. The germline V gene encodes CDR1 LGHDT and CDR2 YNNKEL (reference sequence). Here the CDR3 reads CASSQARGEQYF. CDR3 DNA: TGTGCCAGCAGCCAAGCGCGGGGCGAGCAGTACTTC.

The V call is TRBV6-1, the J call TRBJ2-7; 8 nucleotides agree with TRBD1. Trimming removed 2 bases from V and 12 bases from J; junction bases left unmatched: 6. The CDR3 sequence is 12 residues long. The germline gives CDR1 MNHNS, CDR2 SASEGT. The CDR3 DNA reads as TGTGCCAGCAGTGAAAGGACAGGGAAATCGTACTTC. Translation: CASSERTGKSYF.

The chain is built from TRBV7-9 and TRBJ2-1; 7 bases match TRBD2. The germline CDR1 and CDR2 sequences are SEHNR and FQNEAQ (reference sequence). The junction had 7 bases not matched to a gene; V was cut back by 5 bases and J by 3 bases. CDR3 length equals 15 residues. The CDR3 reads CASSPGLDGYNEQFF. The CDR3 nucleotides are TGTGCCAGCAGCCCAGGACTAGATGGCTACAATGAGCAGTTCTTC.

The chain employs TRBV7-3 and TRBJ2-3; D not resolved. Germline V gives CDR1 SGHTA, CDR2 FQGTGA. The CDR3 totals 14 residues. Trimming removed 4 bases at V and 0 bases at J, with 8 bases between. The CDR3 bases are TGTGCCAGCAGCTCAGGAGTTAGCACAGATACGCAGTATTTT. This translates into CASSSGVSTDTQYF.

This clone was seen only once. This chain uses TRBV5-6 with TRBJ2-3; D call uncertain. Trimming removed 2 bases from V and 0 bases from J, with 16 bases in between. The CDR3 consists of 17 residues. CDR1 and CDR2 (germline): SGHDT, YYEEEE. CDR3 sequence (DNA): TGTGCCAGCAGCTTAACCTCGGGCAAGACTAGCACAGATACGCAGTATTTT. This sequence encodes CASSLTSGKTSTDTQYF.

This clone was recorded a few times. The gene calls are TRBV30 and TRBJ2-3, with D possibly matching TRBD2 (5 bases). Germline assignment: CDR1 GTSNPN and CDR2 SVGIG (reference sequence). The CDR3 is 15 amino acids. V lost 1 base and J lost 2, with 13 bases in between. The CDR3 here is CAWSGGLPFTDTQYF. The CDR3 DNA reads TGTGCCTGGAGTGGAGGACTTCCTTTCACAGATACGCAGTATTTT.

CDR3 region: CASSPILQGDGYTF. In DNA, the CDR3 is TGTGCCAGCAGCCCCATCCTACAGGGGGATGGCTACACCTTC. The V and J genes are TRBV7-2 and TRBJ1-2, with TRBD1 matching over 8 bases. CDR1 is SGHTA and CDR2 is FQGNSA in the germline V gene. V gave up 5 bases and J gave up 6 bases; unmatched junction bases: 8. CDR3 size: 14 residues.

The CDR3 spells CASSARRGIFYNEQFF. For the CDR3, the DNA is TGTGCCAGCAGCGCAAGGAGGGGGATTTTTTACAATGAGCAGTTCTTC. The rearrangement links TRBV7-6 to TRBJ2-1; D may match TRBD1 or TRBD2 (6 bases each). The CDR3 is 16 residues long. Looked up from germline, CDR1 is SGHVS and CDR2 is FNYEAQ. The germline V and J ends were trimmed by 5 bases and 4 bases, with 18 bases remaining between them.

The J gene is TRBJ2-2, the V gene TRBV5-4; weak D call: TRBD2 (7 bases). The CDR3 is made up of 18 amino acids. V dropped 0 bases and J dropped 2 bases, with 17 bases sitting between them. Germline V gives CDR1 SGHNT, CDR2 YYREEE (reference sequence). CDR3 coding DNA: TGTGCCAGCAGCTTGGGTATAGGGGGGGACCTTAACACCGGGGAGCTGTTTTTT. Translation gives CASSLGIGGDLNTGELFF.

In this sample, this clone turned up once. The J gene is TRBJ1-2, the V gene TRBV28; D uncertain. Germline V lookup: CDR1 MDHEN, CDR2 SYDVKM. V dropped 6 bases and J dropped 2 bases, with 7 bases sitting between them. CDR3 length: 12 amino acids. The CDR3 DNA follows: TGTGCCAGCAGGGACGGGAACTATGGCTACACCTTC. Translating gives CASRDGNYGYTF.